The 23 T cell receptor beta chains given below trace back to one sample, sequenced in a study of blood T cells in healthy people across ages. Primers used in a second PCR of roughly 6 to 12 cycles were a sample-barcoded 5' primer and a J-beta primer mix. From the 5' RACE reads, TCRdb called clonotypes with MiXCR, one entry per CDR3 protein. The data contain some 850,000 distinct CDR3 sequences, about 26% of them singletons. These data were also reused for a study on T cells of mothers and their children.

Sequencing input: blood. The receptors here all came from a boy aged 5 to 17 in good health.

The rearrangement joins TRBV5-5 to TRBJ2-5; unclear D gene. Germline CDR1 and CDR2: SGHKS and YYEKEE (reference sequence). The V and J ends lost 2 bases and 5 bases respectively, with 7 bases between them. CDR3 length: 12 amino acids. The CDR3 here is CASSFKSETQYF. For the CDR3, the DNA is TGTGCCAGCAGCTTTAAGTCGGAGACCCAGTACTTC.

This clonotype was counted a few times. This sequence joins TRBV12-3 or TRBV12-4 and TRBJ1-3; TRBD1 matches 9 bases. J gave up 2 bases and V 7 bases, and 3 bases lay outside the gene matches. The CDR3 loop spans 14 amino acids. In nucleotides, the CDR3 is TGTGCCAGCACCAGGACAGGGGCTGGAAACACCATATATTTT. Translating it yields CASTRTGAGNTIYF.

This clonotype was seen only a few times. The chain couples TRBV7-6 to TRBJ2-1, with 7 positions matching TRBD2. Germline-derived CDR1 and CDR2 are SGHVS and FNYEAQ. V lost 5 bases and J lost 4; bases outside the gene matches: 11. The CDR3 is 16 residues long. The CDR3 nucleotides are TGTGCCAGCAGCCCTAAAGCGGGGTCCACGTACAATGAGCAGTTCTTC. The encoded protein is CASSPKAGSTYNEQFF.

In its sample, this clonotype was seen a few times. The gene calls are TRBV28 and TRBJ2-7; 8 bases are a match to TRBD1. The CDR3 totals 12 residues. Germline V gene sequence: CDR1 MDHEN, CDR2 SYDVKM. The CDR3 bases are TGTGCAACAGACAGGGGCTCCTACGAGCAGTACTTC. Protein sequence: CATDRGSYEQYF.

The sample holds a few counts of this clonotype. This sequence joins TRBV5-1 and TRBJ2-5, with TRBD2 matching over 12 bases. J lost 2 bases, V lost 2 bases, and 4 bases had no gene match. The CDR3 extends over 16 amino acids. The V gene's germline CDR1 is SGHRS and CDR2 YFSETQ. CDR3 nucleotide sequence: TGCGCCAGCAGCTTTCCCGGGACTAGCGGGCAAGAGACCCAGTACTTC. This gives the protein CASSFPGTSGQETQYF.

This chain connects TRBV28 to TRBJ1-4, with 10 nucleotides matching TRBD1. Per the germline V gene, CDR1 is MDHEN and CDR2 is SYDVKM. V shed 11 bases, J shed 8 bases, and the junction held 8 bases outside the gene matches. This CDR3 has 13 residues. CDR3 sequence: CAVLGTGEEKLFF. CDR3 sequence (DNA): TGTGCCGTTTTAGGGACAGGGGAGGAAAAACTGTTTTTT. Using reference TRBV28 and TRBJ1-4 for the parts outside the CDR3, the full variable domain is DVKVTQSSRYLVKRTGEKVFLECVQDMDHENMFWYRQDPGLGLRLIYFSYDVKMKEKGDIPEGYSVSREKKERFSLILESASTNQTSMYLCAVLGTGEEKLFFGSGTQLSVL.

As DNA, the CDR3 is TGTGCCAGCAGTCCCCAGGGGGCCACCGGGGAGCTGTTTTTT. Translation: CASSPQGATGELFF. The rearrangement links TRBV6-2 or TRBV6-3 to TRBJ2-2; TRBD1 matches at 8 bases. Germline lookup yields CDR1 MNHEY and CDR2 SVGEGT. CDR3 length: 14 residues. Unmatched junction bases numbered 3, after V lost 5 bases and J lost 4 bases.

The rearrangement joins TRBV28 to TRBJ2-7; D is possibly TRBD2 (6 bases). Per germline, CDR1 MDHEN and CDR2 SYDVKM. The CDR3 contains 12 residues. V lost 8 bases to trimming and J lost 2 bases, with 10 bases between them. The CDR3 nucleotides are TGTGCCAGCGCGGGGAGTACCTACGAGCAGTACTTC. Its translation: CASAGSTYEQYF.

In its sample, this clonotype was seen many times. The chain has TRBV7-6 and TRBJ2-3, with D perhaps TRBD2 (5 bases). The germline V gene has CDR1 SGHVS and CDR2 FNYEAQ. The V and J ends lost 8 bases and 2 bases respectively, with 11 bases between them. This CDR3 comprises 13 residues. The CDR3 here is CASSPRDTDTQYF. The CDR3 DNA reads TGTGCCAGCTCACCCCGGGACACAGATACGCAGTATTTT.

The V call is TRBV13, the J call TRBJ2-5; 7 positions agree with TRBD2. Matching the DNA end better, TRBJ2-7 makes the J call doubtful. CDR3 length: 15 amino acids. Germline values: CDR1 PRHDT, CDR2 FYEKMQ (reference sequence). DNA for the CDR3: TGTGCCAGCAGCCCAGGGACTAAACCCACCTACGAGCAGTACTTC. Translating gives CASSPGTKPTYEQYF.

This clonotype has just a few counts. This chain joins TRBV20-1 and TRBJ2-1; maybe TRBD2 (9 bases). The germline V and J ends were trimmed by 4 bases and 8 bases, with 21 bases remaining between them. The V gene's germline CDR1 is DFQATT and CDR2 SNEGSKA (reference sequence). This CDR3 region has 15 residues. In DNA form, the CDR3 reads TGCAGTGCTAAACCTCAGGGGGCGGGGGGGCATGAGCAGTTCTTC. Residues: CSAKPQGAGGHEQFF.

This clonotype was picked up one time. V is TRBV27 and J is TRBJ2-3, with a weak D call TRBD1 (6 bases). CDR1 is MNHEY and CDR2 is SMNVEV in the germline V gene (reference sequence). The CDR3 consists of 15 residues. V was pared by 4 bases and J by 2 bases, with 13 bases between. Here the CDR3 reads CASSSLQGNTDTQYF. In DNA form, the CDR3 reads TGTGCCAGCAGTTCACTACAGGGTAACACAGATACGCAGTATTTT.

This clonotype appeared a few times. The chain joins TRBV20-1 to TRBJ2-7; 8 bases fit TRBD2. Germline loops: CDR1 DFQATT, CDR2 SNEGSKA (reference sequence). V lost 4 bases, J lost 5 bases, and 7 bases stayed unmatched. CDR3 length equals 13 residues. In DNA form, the CDR3 reads TGCAGTGCTAACCGGGGGGGCTGGGACGAGCAGTACTTC. Its protein product is CSANRGGWDEQYF.

The chain recombines TRBV2 with TRBJ2-7; D could derive from TRBD1 or TRBD2 (5 bases each). The V gene's germline CDR1 is SNHLY and CDR2 FYNNEI. CDR3 length: 14 residues. Trimming took 1 base from V and 3 from J, leaving 10 bases between them. CDR3 DNA sequence: TGTGCCAGCAGTGAAGGGGACGGCCTCTACGAGCAGTACTTC. This encodes CASSEGDGLYEQYF.

This chain joins TRBV6-1 and TRBJ2-7, with 13 bases fitting TRBD2. After removal of 7 bases from V and 6 bases from J, the junction contained 12 bases not matched to a gene. CDR3 length: 16 residues. The V gene's germline CDR1 is MNHNS and CDR2 SASEGT. The CDR3 protein is CASTSLGTSGVAEQYF. CDR3 bases: TGTGCCAGCACCAGTCTTGGGACTAGCGGGGTTGCCGAGCAGTACTTC.

This clonotype showed up just a few times. The chain uses TRBV2 and TRBJ2-2; no clear D gene. The length of the CDR3 is 12 residues. Germline V gene lookup returns CDR1 SNHLY and CDR2 FYNNEI. V lost 6 bases to trimming and J lost 7 bases, with 9 bases between them. The CDR3 nucleotides read TGTGCCAGCAGACTTAGCCTCGGGGAGCTGTTTTTT. This codes for CASRLSLGELFF.

This rearrangement joins TRBV20-1 to TRBJ2-1; D is ambiguous. The CDR3 contains 11 residues. Germline CDR1 reads DFQATT; CDR2 reads SNEGSKA (reference sequence). Trimming took 5 bases from V and 10 from J, leaving 12 bases between them. The DNA for the CDR3 is TGCAGTGCTCGCTACATGGGAGAGCAGTTCTTC. This encodes CSARYMGEQFF.

The table lists this clonotype with many counts. The chain has TRBV6-2 or TRBV6-3 and TRBJ1-5; the D gene is possibly TRBD1 (5 bases). CDR3 length: 14 amino acids. The V gene's germline CDR1 is MNHEY and CDR2 SVGEGT. Trimming pared 4 bases from V and 1 base from J, leaving 8 bases between. In DNA form, the CDR3 reads TGTGCCAGCAGTTCCGGGGCGAGCAATCAGCCCCAGCATTTT. It encodes CASSSGASNQPQHF.

This clonotype was counted only a few times. J is TRBJ2-2 and V is TRBV6-1, with D perhaps assigned TRBD1 or TRBD2 (6 bases each). Germline CDR1 is MNHNS and CDR2 is SASEGT. CDR3 length: 14 amino acids. The V end lost 6 bases, the J end lost 2 bases, and 10 bases lay between the germline ends. The CDR3 region is CASRQGGNTGELFF. CDR3 coding DNA: TGTGCCAGCAGACAGGGAGGTAACACCGGGGAGCTGTTTTTT.

This clonotype was found a few times. The V and J genes are TRBV30 and TRBJ1-1, with TRBD1 matching 7 bases. The length of the CDR3 is 17 residues. J lost 4 bases, V lost 3 bases, and 17 bases had no gene match. Germline-derived CDR1 and CDR2 are GTSNPN and SVGIG (reference sequence). Written as DNA, the CDR3 is TGTGCCTGGAGAAGGGGGCGACTGGCAGCCCCGAGCACTGAAGCTTTCTTT. This codes for CAWRRGRLAAPSTEAFF.

This clonotype has only a few counts. V gene TRBV12-3 or TRBV12-4 combines with J gene TRBJ2-4; 8 nucleotides line up with TRBD2. V lost 5 bases to trimming and J lost 8 bases; unmatched junction nucleotides: 8. The CDR3 is 14 residues long. CDR3 in amino acids: CASSTGTGGDIQYF. CDR3 sequence (DNA): TGTGCCAGCAGTACCGGGACGGGAGGGGACATTCAGTACTTC.

This clonotype showed up just a few times. V gene TRBV28 combines with J gene TRBJ2-2, with unresolved D. Between the trimmed V and J ends, which lost 5 bases and 5 bases, there was a span of 21 bases. Germline V CDR1 and CDR2: MDHEN, SYDVKM. The CDR3 loop spans 17 amino acids. The CDR3 sequence: CASSIPSLSRKTGELFF. CDR3 nucleotides: TGTGCCAGCAGTATCCCCTCGTTGAGCAGAAAGACCGGGGAGCTGTTTTTT. Full variable domain (rest looked up from reference TRBV28 and TRBJ2-2): DVKVTQSSRYLVKRTGEKVFLECVQDMDHENMFWYRQDPGLGLRLIYFSYDVKMKEKGDIPEGYSVSREKKERFSLILESASTNQTSMYLCASSIPSLSRKTGELFFGEGSRLTVL.

The chain uses TRBV5-5 and TRBJ2-2; maybe TRBD1 (6 bases). This CDR3 contains 15 residues. Germline-derived CDR1 and CDR2 are SGHKS and YYEKEE (reference sequence). V lost 4 bases and J lost 3, with 13 bases in between. CDR3 nucleotides: TGTGCCAGCAGCCGGACAGAAACGGACACCGGGGAGCTGTTTTTT. Amino acid sequence: CASSRTETDTGELFF.